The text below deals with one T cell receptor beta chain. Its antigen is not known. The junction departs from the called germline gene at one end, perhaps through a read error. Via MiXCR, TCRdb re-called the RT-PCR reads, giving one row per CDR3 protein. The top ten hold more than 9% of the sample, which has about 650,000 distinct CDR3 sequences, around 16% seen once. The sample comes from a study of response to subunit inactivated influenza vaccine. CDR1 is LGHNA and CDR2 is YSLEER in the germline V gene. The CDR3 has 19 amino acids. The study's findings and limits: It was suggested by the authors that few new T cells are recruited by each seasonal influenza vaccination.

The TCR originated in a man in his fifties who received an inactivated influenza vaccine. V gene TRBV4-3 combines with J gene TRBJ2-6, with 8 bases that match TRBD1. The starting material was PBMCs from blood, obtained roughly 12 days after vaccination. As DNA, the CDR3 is TGCGCCAACAGCCAAGGTACCACAGGGGGACGAGACGGGGCCAACGTCCTGACTTTC. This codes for CANSQGTTGGRDGANVLTF.